The 19 T cell receptor beta chains reported below all come from one sample, sequenced in a study of OX40 agonist ivuxolimab in advanced cancers. Some clones are missing from TCRdb's copy, which holds only in-frame ones; the method was immunoSEQ multiplex PCR. The data show about 69,000 clones, about nine tenths seen once. The specimen was CD4+ or CD8+ T cells sorted from blood, collected in a trial of the OX40 agonist ivuxolimab. Receptors originate from an adult with an advanced solid tumor such as melanoma, head and neck, liver or kidney cancer.

The chain couples TRBV21-1 to TRBJ2-7; the DNA was not compared with TRBD2, the D call given in the table. TRBV21-1 is noted as a pseudogene. There are 17 residues in the CDR3. For the CDR3, the DNA is TGTGCCAGCAGCCCAAAGTTTCCCACTAGCGGGAGGTACGAGCAGTACTTC. This sequence encodes CASSPKFPTSGRYEQYF.

This chain uses TRBV4-1 with TRBJ2-3; D is possibly TRBD2 (6 bases). V was shortened by 3 bases and J by 6 bases, with 16 bases between the two germline ends. The germline CDR1 and CDR2 sequences are MGHRA and YSYEKL. The CDR3 totals 15 residues. In nucleotides, the CDR3 is TGCGCCAGCAGCCAGGCAGGAGGGGTGCGGGATACGCAGTATTTT. As protein: CASSQAGGVRDTQYF.

The chain is built from TRBV11-2 and TRBJ2-2, with 7 bases matching TRBD2. V lost 4 bases to trimming and J lost 0 bases; unmatched junction nucleotides: 14. Germline V gene lookup returns CDR1 SGHAT and CDR2 FQNNGV. This CDR3 is 19 amino acids long. CDR3: CASSSSLGRGASNTGELFF. CDR3 sequence (DNA): TGTGCCAGCAGCTCCTCCTTGGGGAGGGGCGCCTCGAACACCGGGGAGCTGTTTTTT. Based on the CDR3 plus reference TRBV11-2 and TRBJ2-2, the full variable domain is EAGVAQSPRYKIIEKRQSVAFWCNPISGHATLYWYQQILGQGPKLLIQFQNNGVVDDSQLPKDRFSAERLKGVDSTLKIQPAKLEDSAVYLCASSSSLGRGASNTGELFFGEGSRLTVL.

The chain couples TRBV28 to TRBJ2-4; D is tentatively TRBD1 or TRBD2 (5 bases each). The CDR3 has 14 amino acids. The germline CDR1 and CDR2 sequences are MDHEN and SYDVKM. V was shortened by 6 bases and J by 5 bases, with 14 bases between the two germline ends. The CDR3 is CASSRSGGQNIQYF. DNA of the CDR3: TGTGCCAGCAGCCGAAGTGGGGGTCAAAACATTCAGTACTTC.

This sequence joins TRBV9 and TRBJ1-2; 7 bases are a match to TRBD1. CDR3 length: 15 amino acids. The V gene end was trimmed by 2 bases and the J gene end by 3 bases; junction bases not matched to a gene: 7. CDR1 and CDR2 from the germline V gene are SGDLS and YYNGEE. The CDR3 DNA follows: TGTGCCAGCAGCGTTAGCTCAGGGGGGGACTATGGCTACACCTTC. It codes for CASSVSSGGDYGYTF.

The chain joins TRBV5-1 to TRBJ1-2; no reliable D call. The CDR3 extends over 13 amino acids. The germline CDR1 and CDR2 sequences are SGHRS and YFSETQ. The V gene lost 0 bases and the J gene lost 4 bases, with 7 bases spanning the gap. CDR3 sequence (DNA): TGCGCCAGCAGCTTGGAACAGCTCTATGGCTACACCTTC. Its translation: CASSLEQLYGYTF.

CDR3 in DNA: TGTGCCAGCTCACCACCCGTTGGCGGAGTGAACACTGAAGCTTTCTTT. Protein product: CASSPPVGGVNTEAFF. The rearrangement links TRBV18 to TRBJ1-1; D gene uncertain. CDR1 KGHSH and CDR2 LQKENI come from the germline V gene. V dropped 0 bases and J dropped 0 bases, with 11 bases sitting between them. This CDR3 has 16 amino acids.

This chain joins TRBV7-3 and TRBJ2-2; D unclear. The CDR3 loop spans 13 amino acids. The V end was cut by 3 bases, the J end by 5 bases, with 7 bases between. Germline V gene data show CDR1 as SGHTA and CDR2 as FQGTGA. CDR3 loop: CASSFSWTGELFF. In nucleotides, the CDR3 is TGTGCCAGCAGCTTCTCGTGGACCGGGGAGCTGTTTTTT.

This sequence joins TRBV19 and TRBJ2-2; tentatively, D is TRBD2 (6 bases). The CDR3 length is 14 residues. Germline lookup yields CDR1 LNHDA and CDR2 SQIVND (reference sequence). V shed 7 bases and J shed 3 bases, with 12 bases lying between them. For the CDR3, the DNA is TGTGCCAGTAACCCGGGACTTTACACCGGGGAGCTGTTTTTT. Translation gives CASNPGLYTGELFF. The full variable domain, completed using reference TRBV19 and TRBJ2-2, is DGGITQSPKYLFRKEGQNVTLSCEQNLNHDAMYWYRQDPGQGLRLIYYSQIVNDFQKGDIAEGYSVSREKKESFPLTVTSAQKNPTAFYLCASNPGLYTGELFFGEGSRLTVL.

V and J are TRBV2 and TRBJ2-1, with a weak D call TRBD1 (5 bases). The CDR3 consists of 15 residues. From germline, CDR1 is SNHLY and CDR2 FYNNEI. The ends were cut back, 1 base at V and 2 bases at J, with 9 bases in the middle. The CDR3 nucleotides are TGTGCCAGCAGTGAAGTGTTGACAGCCTACAATGAGCAGTTCTTC. Protein product: CASSEVLTAYNEQFF.

The chain links TRBV29-1 to TRBJ2-1; D remains unclear. V lost 3 bases, J lost 5 bases, and 5 bases lay in between. The CDR3 runs 11 residues. The V gene's germline CDR1 is SQVTM and CDR2 ANQGSEA. The CDR3 coding sequence is TGCAGCGTTGACTTTCACAATGAGCAGTTCTTC. The encoded protein is CSVDFHNEQFF.

This chain joins TRBV23-1 and TRBJ1-5; D is uncertain. TRBV23-1 is classed as an ORF, of uncertain function. The CDR3 is 12 amino acids. V lost 6 bases and J 9 bases, leaving 12 bases between the germline ends. CDR3 DNA sequence: TGCGCCAGCAGCCAGCCCGTAGTGCCCCAGCATTTT. Its protein product is CASSQPVVPQHF.

The chain combines TRBV29-1 with TRBJ1-1; 8 nucleotides match TRBD1. Per germline, CDR1 SQVTM and CDR2 ANQGSEA. With V trimmed by 7 bases and J by 1 base, 11 bases remained unmatched. The CDR3 runs 15 residues. The CDR3 region has the DNA TGCAGCGCCATCCCGGGACAGGCTACGAACACTGAAGCTTTCTTT. This translates into CSAIPGQATNTEAFF.

V is TRBV6-5 and J is TRBJ1-2; 11 bases line up with TRBD1. CDR1 is MNHEY, CDR2 SVGAGI, per germline. This CDR3 has 12 amino acids. V gave up 5 bases and J gave up 7 bases; unmatched junction bases: 0. DNA for the CDR3: TGTGCCAGCAGTGGGACAGGGGGTGGCTACACCTTC. Translation gives CASSGTGGGYTF.

This rearrangement joins TRBV7-3 to TRBJ1-2; the D gene is possibly TRBD1 (5 bases). V was shortened by 0 bases and J by 9 bases, with 20 bases between the two germline ends. CDR1 and CDR2 (germline): SGHTA, FQGTGA. The CDR3 is 16 residues long. The CDR3 sequence: CASSLTPGLTAGSYTF. The CDR3 DNA is TGTGCCAGCAGCTTAACCCCGGGACTTACGGCGGGGAGCTACACCTTC.

This clone has a single count. The chain has TRBV15 and TRBJ2-6; the D is unclear. The CDR3 extends over 17 amino acids. V shed 0 bases and J shed 1 base, with 10 bases lying between them. Germline-derived CDR1 and CDR2 are LNHNV and YYDKDF (reference sequence). The CDR3 bases are TGTGCCACCAGCAGAGATCAAGTCGGTTCTGGGGCCAACGTCCTGACTTTC. Its translation: CATSRDQVGSGANVLTF. The whole variable domain, filled in from reference TRBV15 and TRBJ2-6, reads DAMVIQNPRYQVTQFGKPVTLSCSQTLNHNVMYWYQQKSSQAPKLLFHYYDKDFNNEADTPDNFQSRRPNTSFCFLDIRSPGLGDTAMYLCATSRDQVGSGANVLTFGAGSRLTVL.

The chain is built from TRBV29-1 and TRBJ2-1; D is undetermined. V was pared by 7 bases and J by 0 bases, with 16 bases between. There are 15 residues in the CDR3. CDR1 and CDR2 (germline): SQVTM, ANQGSEA. The CDR3 reads CSAEADASSYNEQFF. DNA of the CDR3: TGCAGCGCCGAGGCGGACGCAAGCTCCTACAATGAGCAGTTCTTC.

This chain uses TRBV6-5 with TRBJ1-3; D remains ambiguous. Germline V gene sequence: CDR1 MNHEY, CDR2 SVGAGI. The CDR3 totals 16 residues. Trimming removed 0 bases at V and 0 bases at J, with 9 bases between. CDR3 bases: TGTGCCAGCAGTTACTCGCGGGCCAGCTCTGGAAACACCATATATTTT. Protein product: CASSYSRASSGNTIYF.

The rearrangement joins TRBV14 to TRBJ2-1; D is unclear. Germline loops: CDR1 SGHDN, CDR2 FVKESK. V was trimmed by 0 bases and J by 0 bases, leaving 6 bases between them. The CDR3 totals 15 residues. The chain's CDR3 is CASSQELSSYNEQFF. The CDR3 bases are TGTGCCAGCAGCCAAGAATTGAGCTCCTACAATGAGCAGTTCTTC.